These T cell receptor beta chains were read from a single sample in a study of a mutant IDH1 vaccine in newly diagnosed glioma. Their cognate antigens are unknown. Generated by immunoSEQ multiplex PCR, the TCRdb table keeps only in-frame clones and is missing some. This sample carries some 47,000 clones, 81% of them seen once, and the ten largest clones take roughly 5%. Sample: PBMCs, taken from a glioma patient whose treatment included an IDH1 peptide vaccine. Receptor source: a woman in her thirties or forties with glioma. Some clones in this sample may be carry-over from other donors' samples. Both conserved end residues are part of each CDR3. The D gene is left open where the match is weak. Clone sizes are given selectively: once, few, many, or a class where the clone is expanded.

J gene | D gene | clone size | V gene | CDR3 DNA | CDR3 protein
TRBJ1-1 | NA | NA | TRBV7-2 | TGTGCCAGCAGCTTTGTGGTCCCTGGAGCTTTCTTT | CASSFVVPGAFF
TRBJ2-1 | NA | NA | TRBV21-1 | TGTGCCAGCAGCATACGGGACAGGGGGGACTTTGAGCAGTTCTTC | CASSIRDRGDFEQFF
TRBJ2-7 | TRBD2 | few | TRBV15 | TGTGCCACCAGCCTCAGCGGGAATGGCTACGAGCAGTACTTC | CATSLSGNGYEQYF
TRBJ2-1 | TRBD2 | few | TRBV5-1 | TGCGCCAGCAGCTTAAAAGCGGGAACAAACAATGAGCAGTTCTTC | CASSLKAGTNNEQFF
TRBJ1-2 | NA | NA | TRBV5-6 | TGTGCCAGCAGCTTGGTCCACCGGGACGGACTAAATGGCTACACCTTC | CASSLVHRDGLNGYTF
TRBJ1-2 | TRBD1 | NA | TRBV11-2 | TGTGCCAGCAGCTCCCTCCGGGACAGAGACTATGGCTACACCTTC | CASSSLRDRDYGYTF
TRBJ2-3 | NA | NA | TRBV29-1 | TGCAGCGTAGTGGGGGGGGCGGGTGAAGATACGCAGTATTTT | CSVVGGAGEDTQYF
TRBJ1-1 | NA | NA | TRBV29-1 | TGCAGCGTTACAGGGACCGAAGCTTTCTTT | CSVTGTEAFF
TRBJ2-1 | NA | few | TRBV5-1 | TGCGCCAGCAGCTTGATCAGGGGTCCCTACAATGAGCAGTTCTTC | CASSLIRGPYNEQFF
TRBJ1-2 | TRBD1 | NA | TRBV5-1 | TGCGCCAGCAGCTCGGACAGGGGCATAAAGGTGGGCTACACCTTC | CASSSDRGIKVGYTF
TRBJ2-5 | TRBD2 | NA | TRBV9 | TGTGCCAGCAGCGTAGGAGCGGGGGGGCCGAGGGAGACCCAGTACTTC | CASSVGAGGPRETQYF
TRBJ2-7 | NA | NA | TRBV19 | TGTGCCAGTAGTATATGGACGGACTCCTACGAGCAGTACTTC | CASSIWTDSYEQYF
TRBJ2-3 | NA | NA | TRBV5-4 | TGTGCCAGCAGCTTGGGGTTAGGGGGAGCTAGCACAGATACGCAGTATTTT | CASSLGLGGASTDTQYF
TRBJ2-1 | NA | NA | TRBV4-3 | TGCGCCAGCAGCCAAGGACGAGGCGAGCAGTTCTTC | CASSQGRGEQFF
TRBJ2-7 | TRBD1 | NA | TRBV7-6 | TGTGCCAGCAGCCCGGACAGGGGCCCCTACGAGCAGTACTTC | CASSPDRGPYEQYF
TRBJ2-1 | TRBD2 | NA | TRBV11-2 | TGTGCCAGCAGCTTAGTACGGACTAGCGGGAGGAATGAGCAGTTCTTC | CASSLVRTSGRNEQFF
TRBJ1-1 | NA | NA | TRBV19 | TGTGCCAGTAGTACGGCAGGGGAGAACTCTGAAGCTTTCTTT | CASSTAGENSEAFF
TRBJ1-1 | NA | NA | TRBV6-6 | TGTGCCAGCAGTTACTCGTCCTCATGGGACACTGAAGCTTTCTTT | CASSYSSSWDTEAFF
TRBJ1-5 | NA | NA | TRBV6-5 | TGTGCCAGCAGTTATGGGCGTACTGCTAATCAGCCCCAGCATTTT | CASSYGRTANQPQHF
TRBJ1-2 | NA | NA | TRBV30 | TGTGCCTGGAAGGGCGGTTCCAACTATGGCTACACCTTC | CAWKGGSNYGYTF
TRBJ2-3 | NA | NA | TRBV11-2 | TGTGCCAGCAGCCCGCAACCCAGCACAGATACGCAGTATTTT | CASSPQPSTDTQYF
TRBJ1-1 | NA | NA | TRBV29-1 | TGCAGCGGGTGGGGGGGCGGAGTGGCTTTCTTT | CSGWGGGVAFF
TRBJ1-4 | NA | NA | TRBV2 | TGTGCCAGCAGTGTCGGCCAGAGGGGTGAAAAACTGTTTTTT | CASSVGQRGEKLFF
TRBJ2-4 | TRBD2 | NA | TRBV28 | TGTGCCAGCAGTATAACGGGGGGATCGGACATTCAGTACTTC | CASSITGGSDIQYF
TRBJ2-5 | NA | NA | TRBV7-2 | TGTGCCAGCAGCTCGATGAGGGGCGGGGAGACCCAGTACTTC | CASSSMRGGETQYF
TRBJ2-7 | NA | NA | TRBV4-2 | TGTGCCAGCAGCCGAGGTCAATCCCCGGGCGAGCAGTACTTC | CASSRGQSPGEQYF
TRBJ2-7 | TRBD2 | NA | TRBV6-6 | TGTGCCAGCGCACCGGGGGGACTCAAACTCTCCTACGAGCAGTACTTC | CASAPGGLKLSYEQYF
TRBJ2-7 | TRBD2 | NA | TRBV7-9 | TGTGCCAGCAGCTATGGGGGAGGGGACCACTACGAGCAGTACTTC | CASSYGGGDHYEQYF
TRBJ2-3 | NA | NA | TRBV5-1 | TGCGCCACCAGGCGGACTAGCACAGATACGCAGTATTTT | CATRRTSTDTQYF
TRBJ2-2 | TRBD2 | NA | TRBV13 | TGTGCCAGCAGCGGAGGGACTAGAACCGGGGAGCTGTTTTTT | CASSGGTRTGELFF
TRBJ1-1 | NA | NA | TRBV18 | TGTGCCAGCTCACCGGGGGTGCGTGACACTGAAGCTTTCTTT | CASSPGVRDTEAFF
TRBJ1-1 | NA | NA | TRBV4-2 | TGTGCCAGCAGCTTCAGGGGTGTCTACTTCACTGAAGCTTTCTTT | CASSFRGVYFTEAFF
TRBJ2-5 | TRBD1 | NA | TRBV6-5 | TGTGCCAGCAGTTATAGGACAGGGGAAGAGACCCAGTACTTC | CASSYRTGEETQYF
TRBJ2-7 | TRBD2 | NA | TRBV29-1 | TGCAGCGTATCACCGGGACTATCGGGCGAGCAGTACTTC | CSVSPGLSGEQYF
TRBJ1-6 | NA | NA | TRBV15 | TGTGCCACCAGCGAGCAGGGAGATTCACCCCTCCACTTT | CATSEQGDSPLHF
TRBJ1-1 | NA | medium-sized | TRBV6-4 | TGTGCCAGCAGAATAAGCCCAGGGTCCCGATTGGAAGCTTTCTTT | CASRISPGSRLEAFF
TRBJ1-5 | TRBD1 | few | TRBV19 | TGTGCCAGTAGTAGGGACAGGGGGAGCCAGCCCCAGCATTTT | CASSRDRGSQPQHF
TRBJ1-4 | TRBD1 | few | TRBV7-9 | TGTGCCCCTAAACAGGGGGCGGACGAAAAACTGTTTTTT | CAPKQGADEKLFF
TRBJ2-3 | TRBD2 | NA | TRBV19 | TGTGCCAGTAGGTCTAGCGGGGGGGCCCTAGATACGCAGTATTTT | CASRSSGGALDTQYF
TRBJ2-2 | TRBD2 | once | TRBV7-9 | TGTGCCAGCAGCTTAATTCGAGCGGGAGGGCTCGCCGGGGAGCTGTTTTTT | CASSLIRAGGLAGELFF
TRBJ1-2 | NA | few | TRBV28 | TGTGCCAGCGGATCAGGTTTCGGCTACACCTTC | CASGSGFGYTF